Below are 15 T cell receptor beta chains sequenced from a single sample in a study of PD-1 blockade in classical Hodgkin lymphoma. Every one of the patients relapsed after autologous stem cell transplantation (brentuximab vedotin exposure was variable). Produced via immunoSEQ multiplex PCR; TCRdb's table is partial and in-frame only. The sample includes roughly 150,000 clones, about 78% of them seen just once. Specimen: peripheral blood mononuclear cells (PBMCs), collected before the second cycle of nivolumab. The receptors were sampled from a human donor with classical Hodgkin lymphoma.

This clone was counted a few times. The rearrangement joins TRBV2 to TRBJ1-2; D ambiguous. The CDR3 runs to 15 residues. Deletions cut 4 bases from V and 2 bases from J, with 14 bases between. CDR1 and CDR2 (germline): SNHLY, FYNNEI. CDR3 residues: CASSVGGFENYGYTF. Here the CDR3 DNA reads TGTGCCAGCAGTGTGGGAGGGTTTGAAAACTATGGCTACACCTTC.

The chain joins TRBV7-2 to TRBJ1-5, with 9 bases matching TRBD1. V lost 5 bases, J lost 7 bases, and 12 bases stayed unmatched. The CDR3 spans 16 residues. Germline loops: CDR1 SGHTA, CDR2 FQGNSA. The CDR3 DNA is TGTGCCAGCAGCCCAACCGGGACAGGGTTGGGGCAGCCCCAGCATTTT. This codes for CASSPTGTGLGQPQHF. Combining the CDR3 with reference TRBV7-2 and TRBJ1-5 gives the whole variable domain GAGVSQSPSNKVTEKGKDVELRCDPISGHTALYWYRQSLGQGLEFLIYFQGNSAPDKSGLPSDRFSAERTGGSVSTLTIQRTQQEDSAVYLCASSPTGTGLGQPQHFGDGTRLSIL.

CDR3 sequence (DNA): TGTGCCAGCAGTAGCACTAGTTTCTCCTACAATGAGCAGTTCTTC. Protein product: CASSSTSFSYNEQFF. The gene calls are TRBV2 and TRBJ2-1; tentatively, D is TRBD2 (5 bases). CDR3 length: 15 residues. V lost 5 bases and J 0 bases, leaving 11 bases between the germline ends. Germline V gene lookup returns CDR1 SNHLY and CDR2 FYNNEI. The full variable domain, its missing parts supplied by reference TRBV2 and TRBJ2-1, is EPEVTQTPSHQVTQMGQEVILRCVPISNHLYFYWYRQILGQKVEFLVSFYNNEISEKSEIFDDQFSVERPDGSNFTLKIRSTKLEDSAMYFCASSSTSFSYNEQFFGPGTRLTVL.

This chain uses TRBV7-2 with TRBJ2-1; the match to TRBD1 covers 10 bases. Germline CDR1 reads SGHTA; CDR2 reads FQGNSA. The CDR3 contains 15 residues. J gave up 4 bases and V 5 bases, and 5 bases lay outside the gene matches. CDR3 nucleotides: TGTGCCAGCAGCCGGGGACAGGGGAATTACAATGAGCAGTTCTTC. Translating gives CASSRGQGNYNEQFF. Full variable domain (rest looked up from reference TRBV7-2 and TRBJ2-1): GAGVSQSPSNKVTEKGKDVELRCDPISGHTALYWYRQSLGQGLEFLIYFQGNSAPDKSGLPSDRFSAERTGGSVSTLTIQRTQQEDSAVYLCASSRGQGNYNEQFFGPGTRLTVL.

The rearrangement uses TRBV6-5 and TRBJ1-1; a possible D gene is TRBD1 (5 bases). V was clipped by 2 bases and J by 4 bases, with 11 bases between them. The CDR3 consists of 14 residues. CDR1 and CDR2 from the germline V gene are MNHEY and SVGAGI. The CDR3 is CASSYAGTVTEAFF. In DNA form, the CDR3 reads TGTGCCAGCAGTTACGCAGGGACCGTCACTGAAGCTTTCTTT.

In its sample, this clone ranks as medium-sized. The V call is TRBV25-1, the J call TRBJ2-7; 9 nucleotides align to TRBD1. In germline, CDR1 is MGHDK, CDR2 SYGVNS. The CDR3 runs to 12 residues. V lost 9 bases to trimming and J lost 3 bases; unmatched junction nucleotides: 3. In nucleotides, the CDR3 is TGTGCCAGAACGACAGGGGGCTACGAGCAGTACTTC. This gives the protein CARTTGGYEQYF.

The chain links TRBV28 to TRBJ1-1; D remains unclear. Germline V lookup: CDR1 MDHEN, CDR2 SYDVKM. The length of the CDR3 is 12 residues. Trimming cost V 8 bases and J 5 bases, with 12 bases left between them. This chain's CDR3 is CASSGNPTEAFF. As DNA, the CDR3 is TGTGCCAGCTCGGGGAATCCGACTGAAGCTTTCTTT.

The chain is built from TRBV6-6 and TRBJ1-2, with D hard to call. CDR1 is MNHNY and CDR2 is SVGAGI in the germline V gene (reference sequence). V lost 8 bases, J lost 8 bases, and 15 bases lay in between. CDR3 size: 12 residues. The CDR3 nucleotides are TGTGCCAGCCGCCTTGGGTTATTAGGCTACACCTTC. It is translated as CASRLGLLGYTF.

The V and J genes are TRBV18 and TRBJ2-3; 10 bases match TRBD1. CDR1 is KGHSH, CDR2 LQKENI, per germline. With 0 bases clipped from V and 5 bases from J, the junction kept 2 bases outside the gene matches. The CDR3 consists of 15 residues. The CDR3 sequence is CASSPPRTGGDTQYF. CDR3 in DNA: TGTGCCAGCTCACCACCGCGGACAGGGGGAGATACGCAGTATTTT. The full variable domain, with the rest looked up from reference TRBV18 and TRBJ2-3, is NAGVMQNPRHLVRRRGQEARLRCSPMKGHSHVYWYRQLPEEGLKFMVYLQKENIIDESGMPKERFSAEFPKEGPSILRIQQVVRGDSAAYFCASSPPRTGGDTQYFGPGTRLTVL.

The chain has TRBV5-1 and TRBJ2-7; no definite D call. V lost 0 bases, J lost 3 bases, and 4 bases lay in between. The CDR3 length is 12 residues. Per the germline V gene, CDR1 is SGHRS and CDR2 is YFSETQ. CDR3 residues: CASSLASYEQYF. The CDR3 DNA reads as TGCGCCAGCAGCTTGGCCAGCTACGAGCAGTACTTC.

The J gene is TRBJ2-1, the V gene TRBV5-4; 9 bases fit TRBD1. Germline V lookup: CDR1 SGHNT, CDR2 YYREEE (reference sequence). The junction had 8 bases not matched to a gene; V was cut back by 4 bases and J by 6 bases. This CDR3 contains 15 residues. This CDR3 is CASSPGTGWSNEQFF. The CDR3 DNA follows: TGTGCCAGCAGCCCGGGGACAGGGTGGTCCAATGAGCAGTTCTTC.

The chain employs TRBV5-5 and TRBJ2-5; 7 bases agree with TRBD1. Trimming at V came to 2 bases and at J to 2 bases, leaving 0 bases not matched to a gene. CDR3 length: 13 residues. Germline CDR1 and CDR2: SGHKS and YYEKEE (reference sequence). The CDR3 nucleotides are TGTGCCAGCAGCTTCAGGGGGCAAGAGACCCAGTACTTC. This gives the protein CASSFRGQETQYF.

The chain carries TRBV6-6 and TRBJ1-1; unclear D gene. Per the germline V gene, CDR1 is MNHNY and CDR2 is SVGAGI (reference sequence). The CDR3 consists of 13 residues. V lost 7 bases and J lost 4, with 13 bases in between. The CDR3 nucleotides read TGTGCCAGCAATGGGGTTGTGTCCACTGAAGCTTTCTTT. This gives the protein CASNGVVSTEAFF.

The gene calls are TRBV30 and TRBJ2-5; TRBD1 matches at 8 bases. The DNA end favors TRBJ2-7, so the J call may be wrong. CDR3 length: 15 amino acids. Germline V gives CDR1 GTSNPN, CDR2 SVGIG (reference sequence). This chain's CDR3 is CAWNVGTGLTYEQYF. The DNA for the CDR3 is TGTGCCTGGAATGTGGGGACAGGCCTAACCTACGAGCAGTACTTC.

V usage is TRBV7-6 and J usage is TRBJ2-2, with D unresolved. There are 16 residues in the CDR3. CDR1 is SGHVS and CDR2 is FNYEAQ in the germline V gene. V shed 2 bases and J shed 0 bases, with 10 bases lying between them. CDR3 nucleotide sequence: TGTGCCAGCAGCTTATATCATACAGCGAACACCGGGGAGCTGTTTTTT. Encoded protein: CASSLYHTANTGELFF.